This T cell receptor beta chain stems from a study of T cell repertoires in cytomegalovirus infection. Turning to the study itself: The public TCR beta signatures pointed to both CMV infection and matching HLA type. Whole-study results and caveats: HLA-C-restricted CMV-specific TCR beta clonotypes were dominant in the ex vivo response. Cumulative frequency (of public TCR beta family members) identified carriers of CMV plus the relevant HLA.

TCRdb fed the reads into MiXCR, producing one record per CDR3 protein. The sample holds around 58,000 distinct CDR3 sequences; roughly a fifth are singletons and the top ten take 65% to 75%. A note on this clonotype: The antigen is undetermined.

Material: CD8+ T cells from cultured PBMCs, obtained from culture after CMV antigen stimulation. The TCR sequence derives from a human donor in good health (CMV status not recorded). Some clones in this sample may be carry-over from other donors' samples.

CDR3 sequence: CASSLTGGSSYEQYF. CDR3 coding DNA: TGTGCCAGCAGTTTGACGGGCGGCAGCTCCTACGAGCAGTACTTC. The chain couples TRBV12-3 or TRBV12-4 to TRBJ2-7; D uncertain. The CDR3 runs 15 residues. The V end lost 3 bases, the J end lost 0 bases, and 12 bases lay between the germline ends.